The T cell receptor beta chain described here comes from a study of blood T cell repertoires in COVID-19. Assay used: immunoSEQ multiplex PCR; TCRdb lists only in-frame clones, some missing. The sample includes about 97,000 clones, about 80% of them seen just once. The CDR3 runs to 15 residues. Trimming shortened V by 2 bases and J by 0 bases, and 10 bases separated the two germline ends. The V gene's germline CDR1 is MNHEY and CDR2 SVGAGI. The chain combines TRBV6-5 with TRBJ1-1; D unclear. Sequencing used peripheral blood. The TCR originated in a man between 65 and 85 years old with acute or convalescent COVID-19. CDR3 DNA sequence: TGTGCCAGCAGTTACCAACTTACTTTGAACACTGAAGCTTTCTTT. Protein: CASSYQLTLNTEAFF.